This T cell receptor (beta chain) is drawn from a study of T-cell reconstitution after alpha-beta-depleted transplantation in children. The authors prepared the TCRbeta library with unique molecular identifiers. MiXCR, run by TCRdb on the PCR reads, gives a single entry per CDR3 protein. The sample lists about 260,000 distinct CDR3 sequences; more than 9% were seen once. General observations from the study: After transplant, high TCRbeta diversity at day 60 in some patients arose from surviving recipient T cells and thymic progenitors. From newly produced T cells came most of the T-cell counts and diversity one year after transplant. Two months or so post-transplant, alpha-beta T cells reportedly derived from several hundred expanded graft clones.

Germline V gives CDR1 SQVTM, CDR2 ANQGSEA. V was pared by 2 bases and J by 14 bases, with 15 bases between. The CDR3 has 11 residues. This clonotype was picked up many times. Its antigen is still unknown. Material: peripheral blood, obtained 180 days after TCRalphabeta/CD19-depleted stem cell transplant. The chain links TRBV29-1 to TRBJ1-2, with D possibly matching TRBD1 (5 bases). This TCR was sampled from a male patient aged 2 to 9 who had a stem cell transplant for chronic granulomatous disease, so the T cells may come from the graft donor. CDR3: CSVEYGKGKTF. In nucleotides, the CDR3 is TGCAGCGTTGAATACGGGAAGGGGAAGACCTTC.